This T cell receptor (beta chain) came from a study of monozygotic twins with inflammatory bowel disease. TCRdb re-analyzed the 5' RACE reads; it lists each CDR3 protein once, without DNA. This sample's table reports approximately 400,000 distinct CDR3 sequences. As concerns this clonotype: Its antigen is still unknown.

Whole-study results and caveats: The sharing of clonotypes with others was lower in IBD patients than in healthy twins, especially with disease activity.

CDR3 length equals 15 residues. From germline, CDR1 is SGHRS and CDR2 YFSETQ. Sequenced sample: blood. The receptor's source is a human donor with ulcerative colitis or Crohn's disease, or a healthy co-twin of an affected twin (not recorded which). The chain uses TRBV5-1 and TRBJ2-1. The CDR3 region is CASSLSGGSYNEQFF.